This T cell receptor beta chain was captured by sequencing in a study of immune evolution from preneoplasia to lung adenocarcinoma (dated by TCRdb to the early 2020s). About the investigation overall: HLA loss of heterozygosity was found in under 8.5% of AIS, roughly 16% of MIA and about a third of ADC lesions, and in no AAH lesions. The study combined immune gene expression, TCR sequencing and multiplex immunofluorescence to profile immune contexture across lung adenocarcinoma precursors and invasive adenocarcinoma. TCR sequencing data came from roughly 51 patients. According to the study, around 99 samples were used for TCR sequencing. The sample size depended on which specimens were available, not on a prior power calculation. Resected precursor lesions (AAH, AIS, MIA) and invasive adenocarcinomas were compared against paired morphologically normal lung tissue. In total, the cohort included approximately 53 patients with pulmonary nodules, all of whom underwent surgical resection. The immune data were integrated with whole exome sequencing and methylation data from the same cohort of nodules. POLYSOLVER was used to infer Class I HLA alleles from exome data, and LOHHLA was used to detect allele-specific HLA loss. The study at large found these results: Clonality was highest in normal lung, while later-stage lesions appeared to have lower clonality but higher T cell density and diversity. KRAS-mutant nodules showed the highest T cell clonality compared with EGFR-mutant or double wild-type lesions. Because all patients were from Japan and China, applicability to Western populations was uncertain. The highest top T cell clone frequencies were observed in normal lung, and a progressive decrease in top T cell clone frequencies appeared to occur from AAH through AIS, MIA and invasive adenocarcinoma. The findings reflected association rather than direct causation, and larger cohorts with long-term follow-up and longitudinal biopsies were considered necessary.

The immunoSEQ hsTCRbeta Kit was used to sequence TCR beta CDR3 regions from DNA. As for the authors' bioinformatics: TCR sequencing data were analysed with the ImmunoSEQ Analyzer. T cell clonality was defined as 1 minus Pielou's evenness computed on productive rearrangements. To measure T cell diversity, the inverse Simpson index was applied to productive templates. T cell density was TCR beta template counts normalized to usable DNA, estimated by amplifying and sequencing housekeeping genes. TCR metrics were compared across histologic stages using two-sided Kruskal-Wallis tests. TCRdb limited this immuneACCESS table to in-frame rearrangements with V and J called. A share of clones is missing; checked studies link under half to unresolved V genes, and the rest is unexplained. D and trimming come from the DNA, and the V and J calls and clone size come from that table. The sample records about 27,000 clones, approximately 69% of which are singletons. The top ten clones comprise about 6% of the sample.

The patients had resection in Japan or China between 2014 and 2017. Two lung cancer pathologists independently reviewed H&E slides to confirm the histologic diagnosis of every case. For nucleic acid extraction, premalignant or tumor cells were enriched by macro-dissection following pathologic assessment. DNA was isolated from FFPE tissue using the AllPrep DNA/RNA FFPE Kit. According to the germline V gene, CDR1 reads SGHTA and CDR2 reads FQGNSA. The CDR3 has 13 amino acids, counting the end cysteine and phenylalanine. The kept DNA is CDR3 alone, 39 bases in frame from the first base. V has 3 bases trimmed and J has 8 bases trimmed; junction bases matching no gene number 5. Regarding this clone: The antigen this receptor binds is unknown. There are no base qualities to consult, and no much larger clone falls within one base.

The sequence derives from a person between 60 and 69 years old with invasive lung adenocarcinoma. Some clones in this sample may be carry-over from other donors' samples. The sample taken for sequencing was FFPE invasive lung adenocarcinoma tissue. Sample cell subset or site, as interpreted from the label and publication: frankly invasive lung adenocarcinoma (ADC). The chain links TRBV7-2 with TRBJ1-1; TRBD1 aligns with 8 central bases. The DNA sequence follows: TGTGCCAGCAGCTTCCGGGCAGGGGGCGAAGCTTTCTTT. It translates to CASSFRAGGEAFF.